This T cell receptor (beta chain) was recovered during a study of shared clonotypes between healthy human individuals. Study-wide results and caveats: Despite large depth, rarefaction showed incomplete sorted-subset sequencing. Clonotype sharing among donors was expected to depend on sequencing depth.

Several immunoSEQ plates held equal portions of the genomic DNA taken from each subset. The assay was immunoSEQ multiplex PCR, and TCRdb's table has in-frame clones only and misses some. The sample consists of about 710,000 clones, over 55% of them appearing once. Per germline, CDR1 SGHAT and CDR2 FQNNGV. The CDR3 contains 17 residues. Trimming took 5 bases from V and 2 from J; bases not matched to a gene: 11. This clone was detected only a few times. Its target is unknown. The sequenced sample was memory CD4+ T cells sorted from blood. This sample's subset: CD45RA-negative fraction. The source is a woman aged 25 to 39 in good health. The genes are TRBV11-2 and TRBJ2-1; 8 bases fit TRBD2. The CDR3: CASSPEVTGGPYNEQFF. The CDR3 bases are TGTGCCAGCAGCCCTGAGGTAACGGGAGGGCCCTACAATGAGCAGTTCTTC.